The 3 T cell receptor beta chains below come from one sample, sequenced in a study of breast tumors, draining lymph nodes, adjacent tissues. MiXCR was run by TCRdb on the multiplex PCR reads, yielding one entry per CDR3 protein. The sample has some 65,000 distinct CDR3 sequences, less than 50% seen once; the top ten hold roughly 9.1%. The specimen sequenced was breast tumor tissue. These receptors were collected from a female donor with breast cancer. Some clones in this sample may be carry-over from other donors' samples.

Note on this clonotype: It may be a read error: a sequence one base away is much more abundant. The chain recombines TRBV5-6 with TRBJ1-2, with 7 bases aligning to TRBD1. V shed 5 bases, J shed 8 bases, and the junction held 12 bases outside the gene matches. Germline V gene sequence: CDR1 SGHDT, CDR2 YYEEEE. The CDR3 covers 14 residues. The CDR3 bases are TGTGCCAGCAGGGGACAGTCCTCGGTGTGGGGCTACACCTTC. It yields the protein CASRGQSSVWGYTF. The variable domain in full, with the rest retrieved from reference TRBV5-6 and TRBJ1-2, is DAGVTQSPTHLIKTRGQQVTLRCSPKSGHDTVSWYQQALGQGPQFIFQYYEEEERQRGNFPDRFSGHQFPNYSSELNVNALLLGDSALYLCASRGQSSVWGYTFGSGTRLTVV.

Ten or more counts support this clonotype. The chain joins TRBV20-1 to TRBJ2-7; 11 bases map to TRBD2. CDR3 length: 16 residues. The trim removed 0 bases at V and 6 bases at J, leaving 10 bases unmatched. Germline CDR1 reads DFQATT; CDR2 reads SNEGSKA (reference sequence). CDR3 protein: CSARDLTSGTPLEQYF. The CDR3 region has the DNA TGCAGTGCTAGAGACCTGACTAGCGGGACTCCGCTCGAGCAGTACTTC.

This clonotype came up many times. The rearrangement links TRBV2 to TRBJ1-6; D perhaps matches TRBD1 (5 bases). This CDR3 has 13 residues. Between the trimmed V and J ends, which lost 7 bases and 9 bases, there was a span of 13 bases. CDR1 and CDR2 from the germline V gene are SNHLY and FYNNEI. Here the CDR3 DNA reads TGTGCCAGCAAGGGGACGTTGGGTTCACCCCTCCACTTT. Protein sequence: CASKGTLGSPLHF.